The clone carrying this TCR beta chain was recorded at least ten times. Its antigen is as yet unknown. Time point indicated: sample taken at primary tumor resection. Samples were obtained from roughly 65 donors, all untreated early-stage non-small cell lung cancer patients. Whole RNA from tumor, nontumor lung or frozen PBMC was sequenced unsorted. This entry is derived from a study of spatial heterogeneity in lung cancer. In the study overall: Alpha-chain sequences were consistently detected in smaller numbers than beta-chain sequences. In tumor regions TCR transcript counts correlated strongly with a matched bulk RNA-seq T cell module score. The study's findings and limits: The study found that expanded intratumoral alpha and beta TCR counts tracked tumor mutation counts.

TCRdb reprocessed the 5' RACE reads with MiXCR, giving one entry per CDR3 protein. The top ten hold 25% to 35% of the sample, which has about 9,300 distinct CDR3 sequences, roughly 6% seen once. Here the sequenced sample was lung tumor tissue, taken at surgery. The origin of this receptor is a male donor with early-stage non-small cell lung cancer.

CDR3 residues: CASSPGAGETQYF. In nucleotides, the CDR3 is TGCGCCAGCAGCCCGGGGGCCGGTGAGACCCAGTACTTC. The chain employs TRBV4-3 and TRBJ2-5; D may match TRBD1 or TRBD2 (6 bases each). CDR1 and CDR2 (germline): LGHNA, YSLEER. Deletions cut 4 bases from V and 5 bases from J, with 11 bases between. The CDR3 has 13 residues.